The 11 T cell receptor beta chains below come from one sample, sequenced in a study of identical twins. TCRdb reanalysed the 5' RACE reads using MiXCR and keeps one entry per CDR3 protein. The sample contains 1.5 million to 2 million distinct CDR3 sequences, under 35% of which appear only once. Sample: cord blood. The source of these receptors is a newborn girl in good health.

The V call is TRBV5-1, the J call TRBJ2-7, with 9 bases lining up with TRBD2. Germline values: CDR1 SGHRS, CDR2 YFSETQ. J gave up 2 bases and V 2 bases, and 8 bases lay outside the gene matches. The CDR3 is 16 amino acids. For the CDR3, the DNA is TGCGCCAGCAGCTTCGGTAGCGGGGGAGGACCCTACGAGCAGTACTTC. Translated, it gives CASSFGSGGGPYEQYF. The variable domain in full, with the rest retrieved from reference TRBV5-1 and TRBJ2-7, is KAGVTQTPRYLIKTRGQQVTLSCSPISGHRSVSWYQQTPGQGLQFLFEYFSETQRNKGNFPGRFSGRQFSNSRSEMNVSTLELGDSALYLCASSFGSGGGPYEQYFGPGTRLTVT.

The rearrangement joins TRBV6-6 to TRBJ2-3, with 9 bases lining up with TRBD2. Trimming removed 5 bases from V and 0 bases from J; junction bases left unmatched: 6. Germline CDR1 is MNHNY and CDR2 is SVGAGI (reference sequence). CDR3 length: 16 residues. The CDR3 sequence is CASSPDGLASTDTQYF. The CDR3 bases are TGTGCCAGCAGTCCCGACGGACTAGCGAGCACAGATACGCAGTATTTT.

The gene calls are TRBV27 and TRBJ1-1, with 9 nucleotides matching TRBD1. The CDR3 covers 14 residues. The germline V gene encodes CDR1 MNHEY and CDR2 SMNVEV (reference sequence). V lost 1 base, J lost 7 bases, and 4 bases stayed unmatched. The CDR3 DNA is TGTGCCAGCAGTTTATGGGGACAGGGAGGTGAAGCTTTCTTT. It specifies CASSLWGQGGEAFF.

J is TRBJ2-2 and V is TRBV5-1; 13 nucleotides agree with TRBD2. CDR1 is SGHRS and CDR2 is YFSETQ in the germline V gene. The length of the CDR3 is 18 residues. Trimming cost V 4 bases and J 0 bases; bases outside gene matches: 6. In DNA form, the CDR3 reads TGCGCCAGCAGCACACTAGCGGGAGGGCCCTCGAACACCGGGGAGCTGTTTTTT. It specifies CASSTLAGGPSNTGELFF.

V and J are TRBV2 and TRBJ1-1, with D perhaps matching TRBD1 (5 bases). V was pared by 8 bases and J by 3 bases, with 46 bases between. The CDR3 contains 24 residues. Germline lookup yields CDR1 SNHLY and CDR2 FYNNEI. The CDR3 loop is CASRSPHAPVKGDSNSFIYTEAFF. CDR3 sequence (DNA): TGTGCCAGCCGTTCTCCCCATGCTCCGGTCAAGGGTGACAGCAACTCCTTTATCTACACTGAAGCTTTCTTT. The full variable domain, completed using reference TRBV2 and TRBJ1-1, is EPEVTQTPSHQVTQMGQEVILRCVPISNHLYFYWYRQILGQKVEFLVSFYNNEISEKSEIFDDQFSVERPDGSNFTLKIRSTKLEDSAMYFCASRSPHAPVKGDSNSFIYTEAFFGQGTRLTVV.

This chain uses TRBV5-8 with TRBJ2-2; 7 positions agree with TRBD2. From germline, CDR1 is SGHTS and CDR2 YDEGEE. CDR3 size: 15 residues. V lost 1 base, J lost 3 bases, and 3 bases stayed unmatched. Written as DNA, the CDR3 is TGTGCCAGCAGCTTGACTAGCGTCTACACCGGGGAGCTGTTTTTT. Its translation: CASSLTSVYTGELFF.

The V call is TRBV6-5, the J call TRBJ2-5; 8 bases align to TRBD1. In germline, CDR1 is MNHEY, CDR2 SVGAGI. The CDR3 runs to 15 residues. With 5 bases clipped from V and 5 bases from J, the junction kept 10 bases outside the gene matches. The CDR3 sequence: CASSRRQGPGETQYF. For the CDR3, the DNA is TGTGCCAGCAGTAGAAGACAGGGGCCAGGGGAGACCCAGTACTTC.

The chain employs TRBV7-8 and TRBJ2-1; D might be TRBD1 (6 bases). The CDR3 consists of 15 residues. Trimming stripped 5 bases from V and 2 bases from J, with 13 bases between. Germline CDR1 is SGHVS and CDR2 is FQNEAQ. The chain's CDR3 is CASSLGTIAYNEQFF. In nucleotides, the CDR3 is TGTGCCAGCAGCCTCGGGACAATCGCCTACAATGAGCAGTTCTTC.

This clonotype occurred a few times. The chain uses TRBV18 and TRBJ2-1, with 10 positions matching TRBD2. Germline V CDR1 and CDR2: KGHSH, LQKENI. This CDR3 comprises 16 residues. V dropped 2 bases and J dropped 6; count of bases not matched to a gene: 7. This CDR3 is CASSPGLAGAGNEQFF. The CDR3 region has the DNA TGTGCCAGCTCACCAGGGCTAGCGGGGGCTGGCAATGAGCAGTTCTTC. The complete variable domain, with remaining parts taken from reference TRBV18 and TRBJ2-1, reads NAGVMQNPRHLVRRRGQEARLRCSPMKGHSHVYWYRQLPEEGLKFMVYLQKENIIDESGMPKERFSAEFPKEGPSILRIQQVVRGDSAAYFCASSPGLAGAGNEQFFGPGTRLTVL.

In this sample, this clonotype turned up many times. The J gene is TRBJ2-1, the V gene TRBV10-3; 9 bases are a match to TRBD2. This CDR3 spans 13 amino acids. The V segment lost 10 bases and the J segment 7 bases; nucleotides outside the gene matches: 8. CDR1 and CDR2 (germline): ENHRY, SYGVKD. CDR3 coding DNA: TGTGCCACCTTAGCGGGAGTGGGGAATGAGCAGTTCTTC. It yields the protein CATLAGVGNEQFF.

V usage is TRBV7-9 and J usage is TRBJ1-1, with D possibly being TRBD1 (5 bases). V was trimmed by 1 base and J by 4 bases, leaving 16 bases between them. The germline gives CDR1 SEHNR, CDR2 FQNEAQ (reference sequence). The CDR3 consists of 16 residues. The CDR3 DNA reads TGTGCCAGCAGCTTAGAGGGGAATCTGGCGGTCACTGAAGCTTTCTTT. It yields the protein CASSLEGNLAVTEAFF.